The rows below give T cell receptor beta chains drawn from one sample of a study of T cell responses to AZD1222 COVID-19 vaccine. Generated by immunoSEQ multiplex PCR, the TCRdb table keeps only in-frame clones and is missing some. Of about 130,000 clones in the sample, more than 85% were seen once. Material: peripheral blood, obtained on day 0 of AZD1222 vaccination. All receptors come from an adult in good health. Both conserved end residues are part of each CDR3.

TRBJ1-1,12,TRBV28,CASSLLGGRPFF
TRBJ1-4,15,TRBV2,CASKAGTGTNEKLFF
TRBJ2-1,16,TRBV7-2,CASSSAGTSGYNEQFF
TRBJ1-2,12,TRBV6-2/TRBV6-3,CASSAVDYGYTF
TRBJ1-4,16,TRBV4-1,CASSQSADAANEKLFF
TRBJ1-5,16,TRBV6-6,CASSYGGGSSNQPQHF
TRBJ2-4,15,TRBV18,CASSPPRGASAIQYF
TRBJ2-7,17,TRBV4-3,CASSQASLAGGVYEQYF
TRBJ1-5,13,TRBV6-5,CASRNRENQPQHF
TRBJ1-1,13,TRBV12-3/TRBV12-4,CASRDRDRDEAFF
TRBJ2-7,14,TRBV14,CASSQSSGRYEQYF